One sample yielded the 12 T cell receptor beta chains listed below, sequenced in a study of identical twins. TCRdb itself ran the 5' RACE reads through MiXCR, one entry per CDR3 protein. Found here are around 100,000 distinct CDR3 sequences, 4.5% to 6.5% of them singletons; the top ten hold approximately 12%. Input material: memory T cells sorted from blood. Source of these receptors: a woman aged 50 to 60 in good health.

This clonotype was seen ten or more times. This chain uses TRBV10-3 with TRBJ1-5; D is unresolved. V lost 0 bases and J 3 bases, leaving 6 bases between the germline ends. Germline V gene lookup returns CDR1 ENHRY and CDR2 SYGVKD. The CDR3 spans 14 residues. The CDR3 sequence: CAISESRNNQPQHF. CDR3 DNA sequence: TGTGCCATCAGTGAGTCACGGAACAATCAGCCCCAGCATTTT.

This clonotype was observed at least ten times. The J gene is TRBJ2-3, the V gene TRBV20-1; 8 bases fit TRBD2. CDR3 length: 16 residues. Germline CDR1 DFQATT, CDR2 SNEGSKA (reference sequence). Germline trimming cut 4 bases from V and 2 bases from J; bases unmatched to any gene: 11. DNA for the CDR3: TGCAGTGCTACGGATCCGGGACTAGGATCCACAGATACGCAGTATTTT. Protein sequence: CSATDPGLGSTDTQYF.

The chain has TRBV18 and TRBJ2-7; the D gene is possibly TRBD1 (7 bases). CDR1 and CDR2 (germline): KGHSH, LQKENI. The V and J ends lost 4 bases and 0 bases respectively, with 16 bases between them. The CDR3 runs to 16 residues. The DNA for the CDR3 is TGTGCCAGCTCACACGGGAGACAGGGAAGCTCCTACGAGCAGTACTTC. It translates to CASSHGRQGSSYEQYF.

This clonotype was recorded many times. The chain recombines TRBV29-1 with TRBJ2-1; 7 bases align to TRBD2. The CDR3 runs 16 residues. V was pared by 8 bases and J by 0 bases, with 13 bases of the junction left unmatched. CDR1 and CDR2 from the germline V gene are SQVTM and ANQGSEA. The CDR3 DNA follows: TGCAGCTACCCGAGGGAGGGCAGTTTCTCCTACAATGAGCAGTTCTTC. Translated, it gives CSYPREGSFSYNEQFF.

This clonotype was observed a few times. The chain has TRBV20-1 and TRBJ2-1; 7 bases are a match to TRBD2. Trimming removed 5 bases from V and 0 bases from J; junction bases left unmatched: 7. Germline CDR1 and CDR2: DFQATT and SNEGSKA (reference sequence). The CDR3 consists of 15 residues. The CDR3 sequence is CSADPGLSSYNEQFF. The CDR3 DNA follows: TGCAGTGCTGATCCGGGACTAAGCTCCTACAATGAGCAGTTCTTC.

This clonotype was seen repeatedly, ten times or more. The chain's CDR3 is CSTPGSYEQYF. CDR3 nucleotides: TGCAGCACCCCGGGGAGCTACGAGCAGTACTTC. The genes are TRBV29-1 and TRBJ2-7; D is perhaps TRBD2 (5 bases). There are 11 residues in the CDR3. V lost 8 bases to trimming and J lost 3 bases, with 11 bases between them. Looked up from germline, CDR1 is SQVTM and CDR2 is ANQGSEA.

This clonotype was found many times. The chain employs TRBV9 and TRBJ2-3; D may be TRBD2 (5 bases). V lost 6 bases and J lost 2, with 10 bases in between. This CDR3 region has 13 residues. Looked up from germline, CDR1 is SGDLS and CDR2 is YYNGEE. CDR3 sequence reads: CASTRGYTDTQYF. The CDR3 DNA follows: TGTGCCAGCACACGGGGATACACAGATACGCAGTATTTT.

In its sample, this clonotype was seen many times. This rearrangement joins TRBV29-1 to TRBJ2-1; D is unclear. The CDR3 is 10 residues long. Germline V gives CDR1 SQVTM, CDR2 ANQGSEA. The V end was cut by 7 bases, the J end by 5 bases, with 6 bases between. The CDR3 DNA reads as TGCAGCGCCCAAAACAATGAGCAGTTCTTC. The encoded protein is CSAQNNEQFF.

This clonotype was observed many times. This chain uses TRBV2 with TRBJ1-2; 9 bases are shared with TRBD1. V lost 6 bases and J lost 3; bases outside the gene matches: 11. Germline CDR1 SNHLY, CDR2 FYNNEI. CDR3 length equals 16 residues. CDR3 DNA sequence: TGTGCCAGCAGGCAAAGGATGACAGGGGGTGACTATGGCTACACCTTC. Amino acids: CASRQRMTGGDYGYTF.

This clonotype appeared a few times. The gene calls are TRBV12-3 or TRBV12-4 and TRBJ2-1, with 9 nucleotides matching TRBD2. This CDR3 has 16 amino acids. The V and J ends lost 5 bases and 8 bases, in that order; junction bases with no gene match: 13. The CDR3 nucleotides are TGTGCCAGCAGTCGACGTGGTGGGCGGGGGGGTGATGAGCAGTTCTTC. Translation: CASSRRGGRGGDEQFF.

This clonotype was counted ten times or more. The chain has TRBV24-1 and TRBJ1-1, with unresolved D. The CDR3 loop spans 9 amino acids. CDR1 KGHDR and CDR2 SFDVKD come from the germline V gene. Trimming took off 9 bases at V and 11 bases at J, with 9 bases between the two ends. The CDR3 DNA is TGTGCCACCGGCGTAAGGGCTTTCTTT. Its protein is CATGVRAFF.

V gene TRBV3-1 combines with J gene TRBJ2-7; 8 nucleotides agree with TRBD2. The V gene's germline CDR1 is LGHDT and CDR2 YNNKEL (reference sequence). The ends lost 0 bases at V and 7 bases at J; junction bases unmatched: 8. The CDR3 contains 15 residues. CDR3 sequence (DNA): TGTGCCAGCAGCCAAGACCTAGCGGGTATAAAGGAGCAGTACTTC. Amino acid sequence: CASSQDLAGIKEQYF.